Below, 19 T cell receptor beta chains from the same sample are listed, as sequenced in a study of blood T cell repertoires in COVID-19. Only in-frame clones appear in the TCRdb table, and some are missing; sequencing was by immunoSEQ multiplex PCR. There are about 140,000 clones in the sample; over 80% occur only once, and around 2.3% lies in the top ten. The sequenced sample was peripheral blood. Receptors were obtained from a man aged 50-60 years with active COVID-19.

This rearrangement joins TRBV19 to TRBJ2-3; a possible D gene is TRBD2 (6 bases). V was shortened by 5 bases and J by 4 bases, with 19 bases between the two germline ends. Germline loops: CDR1 LNHDA, CDR2 SQIVND (reference sequence). The CDR3 consists of 16 residues. CDR3 amino acids: CASSSTLASFADTQYF. The CDR3, as DNA: TGTGCCAGTAGTTCTACGCTAGCGTCCTTCGCAGATACGCAGTATTTT.

CDR3 residues: CASSRGQGNEAFF. The DNA of the CDR3 is TGTGCCAGCAGCCGGGGACAGGGTAATGAAGCTTTCTTT. V and J are TRBV6-5 and TRBJ1-1; 9 nucleotides line up with TRBD1. J was trimmed by 7 bases and V by 6 bases; bases with no gene match: 6. The germline gives CDR1 MNHEY, CDR2 SVGAGI. The CDR3 contains 13 residues.

The gene calls are TRBV9 and TRBJ2-5, with 7 bases lining up with TRBD2. There are 16 residues in the CDR3. V dropped 2 bases and J dropped 4; count of bases not matched to a gene: 11. Germline CDR1 and CDR2: SGDLS and YYNGEE. The CDR3 nucleotides are TGTGCCAGCAGCGTTCTGGGAGGGCGGGGCTCAGAGACCCAGTACTTC. It is translated as CASSVLGGRGSETQYF.

This clone was seen only a few times. In DNA, the CDR3 is TGTGCCAGCAGTACTGACTTAGTTCGGAATCAGCCCCAGCATTTT. This translates into CASSTDLVRNQPQHF. This chain connects TRBV6-5 to TRBJ1-5; D gene unclear. The V gene's germline CDR1 is MNHEY and CDR2 SVGAGI. The length of the CDR3 is 15 residues. V was pared by 5 bases and J by 4 bases, with 15 bases between.

This clone was observed a single time. The chain carries TRBV3-1 (or the pseudogene TRBV3-2) and TRBJ1-2; possibly TRBD1 for D (5 bases). The CDR3 is 12 amino acids. Germline-derived CDR1 and CDR2 are LGHDT and YNNKEL (reference sequence). Between the trimmed V and J ends, which lost 0 bases and 13 bases, there was a span of 12 bases. In DNA, the CDR3 is TGTGCCAGCAGCCAAGAGGGGGGACCGCGCACCTTC. Its translation is CASSQEGGPRTF.

This clone has only a few counts. The chain recombines TRBV4-2 with TRBJ2-7, with D unresolved. CDR1 is LGHNA, CDR2 YNFKEQ, per germline. The CDR3 spans 15 residues. V was shortened by 0 bases and J by 4 bases, with 13 bases between the two germline ends. The CDR3 loop reads CASSQDRYPSYEQYF. The CDR3 coding sequence is TGTGCCAGCAGCCAAGACCGCTATCCTTCTTACGAGCAGTACTTC.

The chain has TRBV18 and TRBJ2-5; weak D call: TRBD2 (5 bases). V was cut by 2 bases and J by 3 bases, with 10 bases left in between. Per germline, CDR1 KGHSH and CDR2 LQKENI. The CDR3 extends over 14 amino acids. CDR3 DNA: TGTGCCAGCTCACCAGGACTGATAGAAGAGACCCAGTACTTC. Residues: CASSPGLIEETQYF. Using reference TRBV18 and TRBJ2-5 for the parts outside the CDR3, the full variable domain is NAGVMQNPRHLVRRRGQEARLRCSPMKGHSHVYWYRQLPEEGLKFMVYLQKENIIDESGMPKERFSAEFPKEGPSILRIQQVVRGDSAAYFCASSPGLIEETQYFGPGTRLLVL.

The chain has TRBV30 and TRBJ1-3; no clear D. The germline V gene encodes CDR1 GTSNPN and CDR2 SVGIG (reference sequence). V was cut by 7 bases and J by 5 bases, with 15 bases left in between. The CDR3 runs 13 residues. The CDR3 loop reads CASPGGSRNTIYF. In DNA form, the CDR3 reads TGTGCCTCCCCCGGAGGTTCAAGAAACACCATATATTTT.

The genes are TRBV19 and TRBJ1-2; D is possibly TRBD1 (5 bases). The length of the CDR3 is 13 residues. V was cut by 4 bases and J by 7 bases, with 13 bases left in between. Germline V gene data show CDR1 as LNHDA and CDR2 as SQIVND (reference sequence). The CDR3 bases are TGTGCCAGTAGTACCTCTCGACAGTCTGGCTACACCTTC. Its translation: CASSTSRQSGYTF.

The chain combines TRBV5-1 with TRBJ2-2, with D tentatively TRBD1 (5 bases). This CDR3 comprises 15 residues. Trimming pared 0 bases from V and 1 base from J, leaving 7 bases between. Germline V CDR1 and CDR2: SGHRS, YFSETQ. In DNA form, the CDR3 reads TGCGCCAGCAGCTTGGGGACACAGAACACCGGGGAGCTGTTTTTT. It encodes CASSLGTQNTGELFF.

This chain connects TRBV5-8 to TRBJ2-2; D unresolved. Germline lookup yields CDR1 SGHTS and CDR2 YDEGEE. Deletions cut 4 bases from V and 4 bases from J, with 11 bases between. The CDR3 sequence is 14 residues long. CDR3 residues: CASSARVGTGELFF. As DNA, the CDR3 is TGTGCCAGCAGCGCCCGGGTGGGCACCGGGGAGCTGTTTTTT.

The genes are TRBV6-5 and TRBJ2-3; maybe TRBD2 (5 bases). Per germline, CDR1 MNHEY and CDR2 SVGAGI. CDR3 length: 13 residues. The V gene lost 6 bases and the J gene lost 5 bases, with 12 bases spanning the gap. CDR3 residues: CASSRARGDTQYF. The CDR3 DNA reads as TGTGCCAGCAGCCGCGCCCGGGGAGATACGCAGTATTTT.

The V and J genes are TRBV25-1 and TRBJ2-1; 9 positions agree with TRBD2. Germline-derived CDR1 and CDR2 are MGHDK and SYGVNS. V was pared by 1 base and J by 2 bases, with 3 bases of the junction left unmatched. CDR3 length: 16 residues. The CDR3 is CASSELAGVAYNEQFF. The CDR3 nucleotides read TGTGCCAGCAGTGAATTAGCGGGGGTGGCCTACAATGAGCAGTTCTTC.

The rearrangement joins TRBV30 to TRBJ1-2; 7 bases agree with TRBD1. The V and J ends lost 5 bases and 7 bases, in that order; junction bases with no gene match: 7. The CDR3 is made up of 12 amino acids. Germline V gives CDR1 GTSNPN, CDR2 SVGIG (reference sequence). CDR3 nucleotides: TGTGCCTGGCAGGGGGGAGTGGGTGGCTACACCTTC. Amino acids: CAWQGGVGGYTF.

CDR3 DNA: TGTGCCACCAGCAGAGACATGGGGCTAGTGGACATTCAGTACTTC. Its protein is CATSRDMGLVDIQYF. The chain carries TRBV15 and TRBJ2-4; D perhaps matches TRBD1 (5 bases). Between the trimmed V and J ends, which lost 0 bases and 8 bases, there was a span of 14 bases. The germline CDR1 and CDR2 sequences are LNHNV and YYDKDF (reference sequence). The CDR3 extends over 15 amino acids.

The chain employs TRBV30 and TRBJ1-2; weak D call: TRBD1 (6 bases). This CDR3 has 15 amino acids. CDR1 is GTSNPN and CDR2 is SVGIG in the germline V gene (reference sequence). Trimming removed 7 bases at V and 2 bases at J, with 20 bases between. CDR3 nucleotide sequence: TGTGCCTATTCCCGGACAGACAGGCGCAACTATGGCTACACCTTC. Translation gives CAYSRTDRRNYGYTF.

The chain recombines TRBV5-1 with TRBJ2-5; TRBD1 aligns across 9 bases. This CDR3 region has 14 residues. Per germline, CDR1 SGHRS and CDR2 YFSETQ. V shed 0 bases and J 3 bases; nucleotides not matched to a gene: 0. CDR3 in amino acids: CASSLGTGEETQYF. In DNA form, the CDR3 reads TGCGCCAGCAGCTTGGGGACAGGGGAAGAGACCCAGTACTTC.

V usage is TRBV6-6 and J usage is TRBJ2-1, with D hard to call. CDR1 and CDR2 (germline): MNHNY, SVGAGI (reference sequence). Trimming left V 10 bases short and J 7 bases short, with 17 bases between. This CDR3 spans 13 amino acids. DNA of the CDR3: TGTGCCACCCACCTGGGCTCCTTAAATGAGCAGTTCTTC. Protein: CATHLGSLNEQFF.

The chain uses TRBV7-2 and TRBJ1-5; TRBD1 might be the D (5 bases). The germline CDR1 and CDR2 sequences are SGHTA and FQGNSA. V was pared by 5 bases and J by 10 bases, with 15 bases between. There are 13 residues in the CDR3. CDR3 bases: TGTGCCAGCAGCCTTTCCCCGACAGACCCCCAGCATTTT. Amino acids: CASSLSPTDPQHF. Together with reference TRBV7-2 and TRBJ1-5, the CDR3 gives the full variable domain: GAGVSQSPSNKVTEKGKDVELRCDPISGHTALYWYRQSLGQGLEFLIYFQGNSAPDKSGLPSDRFSAERTGGSVSTLTIQRTQQEDSAVYLCASSLSPTDPQHFGDGTRLSIL.